This TCR beta chain stems from a study of CD8+CD57+ T cells in acquired aplastic anemia. Turning to the study itself: Sorted CD4+ and CD8+ cells gave an average of roughly 3 ug of DNA.

This CDR3 has 17 residues. V was pared by 2 bases and J by 4 bases, with 14 bases of the junction left unmatched. The germline V gene encodes CDR1 PRHDT and CDR2 FYEKMQ (reference sequence). All sequencing subjects had displayed CD8+CD57+ cell expansion on flow cytometry. In all patients, the disease was severe acquired aplastic anemia. Whole-study results and caveats: Shared by patients and controls, nearly 30 CD8+ CDR3s were abundant in patients.

This clonotype was found many times. Its antigen is currently unknown. CDR3 and TCR beta VDJ profiling relied on genomic DNA as the template. TCRdb ran MiXCR on the reads and lists one entry per CDR3 protein. The table has roughly 200,000 distinct CDR3 sequences, 55% to 65% seen once. V gene TRBV13 combines with J gene TRBJ2-7, with 7 bases matching TRBD1. This receptor was taken from a human donor with aplastic anemia. The source material was sorted CD4+, CD8+, or CD8+CD57+ T cells (not recorded which) from PBMCs. The CDR3 region is CASSLSGQSLFRYEQYF. CDR3 coding DNA: TGTGCCAGCAGCTTATCGGGACAGTCTCTTTTTCGTTACGAGCAGTACTTC. The entire variable domain, with the rest obtained from reference TRBV13 and TRBJ2-7, is as follows: AAGVIQSPRHLIKEKRETATLKCYPIPRHDTVYWYQQGPGQDPQFLISFYEKMQSDKGSIPDRFSAQQFSDYHSELNMSSLELGDSALYFCASSLSGQSLFRYEQYFGPGTRLTVT.